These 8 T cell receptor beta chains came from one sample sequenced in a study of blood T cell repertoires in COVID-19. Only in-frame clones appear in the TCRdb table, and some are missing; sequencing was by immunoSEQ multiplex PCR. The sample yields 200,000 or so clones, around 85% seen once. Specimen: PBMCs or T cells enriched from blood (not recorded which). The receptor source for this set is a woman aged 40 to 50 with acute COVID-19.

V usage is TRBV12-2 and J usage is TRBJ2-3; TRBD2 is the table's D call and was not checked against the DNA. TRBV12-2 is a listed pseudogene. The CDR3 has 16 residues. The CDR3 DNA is TGTGCAAGTCGCCCCCTAGCGCTAGCGGGTGACGATACGCAGTATTTT. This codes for CASRPLALAGDDTQYF.

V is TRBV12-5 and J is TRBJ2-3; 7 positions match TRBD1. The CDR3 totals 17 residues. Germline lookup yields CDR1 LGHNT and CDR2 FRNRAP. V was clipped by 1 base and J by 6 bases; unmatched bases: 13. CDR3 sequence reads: CASGLGQGNAKMDTQYF. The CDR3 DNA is TGTGCTAGTGGTTTGGGACAGGGTAACGCGAAAATGGATACGCAGTATTTT.

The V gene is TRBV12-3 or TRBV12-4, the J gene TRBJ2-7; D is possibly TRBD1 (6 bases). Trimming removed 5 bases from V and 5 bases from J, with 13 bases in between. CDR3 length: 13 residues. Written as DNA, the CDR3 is TGTGCCAGCAGTCGCGGAGAGGGGGACGAGCAGTACTTC. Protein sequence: CASSRGEGDEQYF.

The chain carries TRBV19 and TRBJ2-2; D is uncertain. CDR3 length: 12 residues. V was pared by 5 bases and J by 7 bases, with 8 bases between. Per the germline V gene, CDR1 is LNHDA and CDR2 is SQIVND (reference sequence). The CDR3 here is CASSPPGGELFF. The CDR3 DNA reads TGTGCCAGTAGTCCACCGGGCGGGGAGCTGTTTTTT.

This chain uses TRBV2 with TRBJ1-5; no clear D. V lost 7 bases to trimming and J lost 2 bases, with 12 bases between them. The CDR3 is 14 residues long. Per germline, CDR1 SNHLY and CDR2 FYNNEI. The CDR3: CASKIREGNQPQHF. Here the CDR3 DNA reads TGTGCCAGCAAGATCCGGGAGGGCAATCAGCCCCAGCATTTT.

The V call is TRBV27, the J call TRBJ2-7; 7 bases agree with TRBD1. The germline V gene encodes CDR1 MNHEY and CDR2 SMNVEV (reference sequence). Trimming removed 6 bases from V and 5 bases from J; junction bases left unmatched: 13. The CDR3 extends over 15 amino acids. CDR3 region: CASSSPGTASHEQYF. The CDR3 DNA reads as TGTGCCAGCAGCTCCCCCGGGACAGCGAGCCACGAGCAGTACTTC.

DNA for the CDR3: TGTGCCAGCAGCTTAGGTCGCTACAATGAGCAGTTCTTC. Its protein is CASSLGRYNEQFF. This chain connects TRBV11-3 to TRBJ2-1; D is unresolved. Germline CDR1 SGHNT, CDR2 YENEEA. The CDR3 length is 13 residues. V was pared by 1 base and J by 3 bases, with 4 bases between. The full variable domain, rest sourced from reference TRBV11-3 and TRBJ2-1, is EAGVVQSPRYKIIEKKQPVAFWCNPISGHNTLYWYLQNLGQGPELLIRYENEEAVDDSQLPKDRFSAERLKGVDSTLKIQPAELGDSAVYLCASSLGRYNEQFFGPGTRLTVL.

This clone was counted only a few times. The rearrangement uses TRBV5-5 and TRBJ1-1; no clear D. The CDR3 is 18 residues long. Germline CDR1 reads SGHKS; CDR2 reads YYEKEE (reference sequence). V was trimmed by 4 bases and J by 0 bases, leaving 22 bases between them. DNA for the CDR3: TGTGCCAGCAGCCGTATAAGGGCGGGAGGGCGGATGAACACTGAAGCTTTCTTT. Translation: CASSRIRAGGRMNTEAFF. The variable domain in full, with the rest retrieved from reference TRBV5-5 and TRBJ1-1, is DAGVTQSPTHLIKTRGQQVTLRCSPISGHKSVSWYQQVLGQGPQFIFQYYEKEERGRGNFPDRFSARQFPNYSSELNVNALLLGDSALYLCASSRIRAGGRMNTEAFFGQGTRLTVV.